The clone carrying this T cell receptor (beta chain) was recorded a few times. The data were taken from a study of cytomegalovirus exposure and HLA in healthy donors. Primers: 60 Vbeta forward and 13 Jbeta reverse. Clones were sequenced by immunoSEQ multiplex PCR, and TCRdb holds only the in-frame ones, with some missing. The data show about 140,000 clones, with approximately 82% seen just once and under 10% held by the top ten. J was trimmed by 3 bases and V by 2 bases; bases with no gene match: 5. The V gene's germline CDR1 is SEHNR and CDR2 FQNEAQ (reference sequence). CDR3 length: 15 residues. The chain is built from TRBV7-9 and TRBJ2-5; 8 bases are shared with TRBD2. This receptor was identified in an older woman in good health and CMV-seropositive. Source material: PBMCs. CDR3 DNA sequence: TGTGCCAGCAGCTTACCTAGCGGGTTTAAAGAGACCCAGTACTTC. Translating it yields CASSLPSGFKETQYF.